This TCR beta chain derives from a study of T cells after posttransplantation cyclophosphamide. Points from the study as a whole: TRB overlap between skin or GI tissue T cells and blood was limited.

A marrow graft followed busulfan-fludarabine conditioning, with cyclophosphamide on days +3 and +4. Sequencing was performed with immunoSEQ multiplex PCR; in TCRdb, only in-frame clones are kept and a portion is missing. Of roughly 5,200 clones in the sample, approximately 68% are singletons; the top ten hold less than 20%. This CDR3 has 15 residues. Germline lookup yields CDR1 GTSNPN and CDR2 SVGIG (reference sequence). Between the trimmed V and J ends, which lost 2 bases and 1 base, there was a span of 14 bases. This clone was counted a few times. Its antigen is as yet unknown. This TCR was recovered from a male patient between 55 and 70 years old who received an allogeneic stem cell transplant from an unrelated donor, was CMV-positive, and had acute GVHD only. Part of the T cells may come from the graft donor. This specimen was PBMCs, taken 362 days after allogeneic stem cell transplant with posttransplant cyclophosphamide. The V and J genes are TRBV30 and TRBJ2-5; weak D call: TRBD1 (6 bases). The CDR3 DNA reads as TGTGCCTGGAGTACCAAGGACAGACCCCAAGAGACCCAGTACTTC. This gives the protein CAWSTKDRPQETQYF. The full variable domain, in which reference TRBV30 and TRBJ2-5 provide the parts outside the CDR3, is SQTIHQWPATLVQPVGSPLSLECTVEGTSNPNLYWYRQAAGRGLQLLFYSVGIGQISSEVPQNLSASRPQDRQFILSSKKLLLSDSGFYLCAWSTKDRPQETQYFGPGTRLLVL.